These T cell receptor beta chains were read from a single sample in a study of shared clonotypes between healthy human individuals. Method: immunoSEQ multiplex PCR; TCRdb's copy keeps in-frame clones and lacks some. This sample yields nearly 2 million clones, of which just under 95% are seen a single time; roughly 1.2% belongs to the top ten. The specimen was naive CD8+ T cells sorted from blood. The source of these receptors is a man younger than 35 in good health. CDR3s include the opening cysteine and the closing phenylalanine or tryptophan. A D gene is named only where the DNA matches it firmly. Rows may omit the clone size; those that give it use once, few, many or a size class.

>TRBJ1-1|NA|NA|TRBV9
CASSPGDENTEAFF
TGTGCCAGCAGCCCTGGGGACGAGAACACTGAAGCTTTCTTT
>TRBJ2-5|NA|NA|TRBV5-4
CASSTSLGETQYF
TGTGCCAGCAGCACGAGCTTAGGGGAGACCCAGTACTTC
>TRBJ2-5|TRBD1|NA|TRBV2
CASSLQGYQETQYF
TGTGCCAGCAGTCTACAGGGGTACCAAGAGACCCAGTACTTC
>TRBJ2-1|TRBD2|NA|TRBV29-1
CSATLAGEQFF
TGCAGCGCCACTCTAGCGGGTGAGCAGTTCTTC
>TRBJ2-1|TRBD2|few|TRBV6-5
CASSSYSGINEQFF
TGTGCCAGCAGTTCCTATAGCGGGATAAATGAGCAGTTCTTC
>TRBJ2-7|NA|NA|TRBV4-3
CASSQDRAAIYEQYF
TGCGCCAGCAGCCAAGATCGGGCAGCGATCTACGAGCAGTACTTC
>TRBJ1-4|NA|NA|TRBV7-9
CASSLVFQGNEKLFF
TGTGCCAGCAGCTTAGTCTTCCAGGGGAATGAAAAACTGTTTTTT
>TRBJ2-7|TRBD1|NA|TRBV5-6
CASSLWFQGAGEQYF
TGTGCCAGCAGCTTGTGGTTTCAGGGGGCGGGCGAGCAGTACTTC
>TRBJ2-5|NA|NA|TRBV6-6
CASSFTGLQETQYF
TGTGCCAGCAGTTTCACAGGCCTCCAAGAGACCCAGTACTTC
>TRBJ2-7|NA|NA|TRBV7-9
CASSPSRDHYEQYF
TGTGCCAGCAGCCCAAGTCGGGACCACTACGAGCAGTACTTC
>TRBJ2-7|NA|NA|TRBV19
CASSMYLTYEQYF
TGTGCCAGTAGTATGTACCTCACCTACGAGCAGTACTTC
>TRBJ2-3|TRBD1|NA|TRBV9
CASSPWTGWTDTQYF
TGTGCCAGCAGCCCGTGGACAGGGTGGACAGATACGCAGTATTTT
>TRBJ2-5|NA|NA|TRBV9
CASSVADPADQYF
TGTGCCAGCAGCGTAGCTGATCCTGCGGACCAGTACTTC
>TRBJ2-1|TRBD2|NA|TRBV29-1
CSVEEGLALGQFF
TGCAGCGTTGAAGAAGGACTAGCTCTGGGACAGTTCTTC
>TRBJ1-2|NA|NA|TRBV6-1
CASSEIMSYTF
TGTGCCAGCAGTGAAATAATGAGCTACACCTTC
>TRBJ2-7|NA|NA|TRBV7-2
CASSASGITYEQYF
TGTGCCAGCAGCGCGAGCGGTATTACCTACGAGCAGTACTTC
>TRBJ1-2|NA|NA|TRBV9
CASSVDGGNGYTF
TGTGCCAGCAGCGTAGACGGGGGCAATGGCTACACCTTC
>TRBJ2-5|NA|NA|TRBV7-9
CASSLVLETQYF
TGTGCCAGCAGCCTCGTTCTAGAGACCCAGTACTTC
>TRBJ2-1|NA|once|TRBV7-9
CASSVWGNEQFF
TGTGCCAGCAGCGTCTGGGGCAATGAGCAGTTCTTC
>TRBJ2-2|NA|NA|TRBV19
CASRGTPLTGELFF
TGTGCCAGTAGAGGTACTCCCTTAACCGGGGAGCTGTTTTTT
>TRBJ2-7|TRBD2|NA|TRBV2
CASSPETSGAVVYEQYF
TGTGCCAGCAGCCCAGAGACTAGCGGGGCGGTGGTTTACGAGCAGTACTTC
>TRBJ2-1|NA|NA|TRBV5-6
CASSFQNNEQFF
TGTGCCAGCAGCTTCCAGAACAATGAGCAGTTCTTC
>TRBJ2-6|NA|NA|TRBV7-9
CASSLAPWQTSGANVLTF
TGTGCCAGCAGCTTAGCTCCCTGGCAAACTTCTGGGGCCAACGTCCTGACTTTC
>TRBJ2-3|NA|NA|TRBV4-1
CASSPDRTDTQYF
TGCGCCAGCAGCCCGGACCGCACAGATACGCAGTATTTT
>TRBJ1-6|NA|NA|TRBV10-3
CAISEGQIDDPHF
TGTGCCATCAGTGAGGGGCAGATAGATGACCCCCACTTT
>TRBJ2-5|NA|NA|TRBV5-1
CASSFGTGTETQYF
TGCGCCAGCAGCTTCGGAACAGGGACAGAGACCCAGTACTTC
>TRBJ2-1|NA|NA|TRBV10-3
CATQVSGAGEQFF
TGTGCCACTCAGGTATCGGGGGCTGGGGAGCAGTTCTTC
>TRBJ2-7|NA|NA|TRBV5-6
CASSHGTTSYEQYF
TGTGCCAGCAGCCACGGGACAACTTCCTACGAGCAGTACTTC
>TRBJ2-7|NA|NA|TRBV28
CASSRTGTAAYEQYF
TGTGCCAGCAGTCGAACCGGGACGGCCGCCTACGAGCAGTACTTC
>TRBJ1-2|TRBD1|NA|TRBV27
CASRTLLTGAHYGYTF
TGTGCCAGCCGTACTCTCCTAACAGGGGCCCACTATGGCTACACCTTC
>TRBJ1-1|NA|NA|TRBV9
CASSVVRGGTEAFF
TGTGCCAGCAGCGTAGTCCGGGGCGGCACTGAAGCTTTCTTT
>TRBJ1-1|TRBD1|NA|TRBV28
CASNPLWGQGSHNTEAFF
TGTGCCAGCAATCCACTCTGGGGACAGGGATCCCATAACACTGAAGCTTTCTTT
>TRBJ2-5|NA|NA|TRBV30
CAWGQLQETQYF
TGTGCCTGGGGACAGCTCCAAGAGACCCAGTACTTC
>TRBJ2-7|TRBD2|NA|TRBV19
CASSWREGMYEQYF
TGTGCCAGTAGTTGGCGGGAGGGTATGTACGAGCAGTACTTC
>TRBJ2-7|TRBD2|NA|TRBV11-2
CASSLVAHGAGAYEQYF
TGTGCCAGCAGCTTAGTGGCCCACGGGGCGGGAGCCTACGAGCAGTACTTC
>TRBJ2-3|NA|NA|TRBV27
CASTTFRLGGSTDTQYF
TGTGCCAGCACTACATTCCGACTTGGTGGAAGCACAGATACGCAGTATTTT
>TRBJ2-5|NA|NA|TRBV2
CAAGILPQYF
TGTGCCGCCGGGATTCTCCCCCAGTACTTC
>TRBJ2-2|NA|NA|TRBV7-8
CASSLSGELFF
TGTGCCAGCAGTCTTAGCGGGGAGCTGTTTTTT
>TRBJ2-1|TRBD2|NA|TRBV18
CASSPPGLNNEQFF
TGTGCCAGCTCACCACCGGGACTAAACAATGAGCAGTTCTTC
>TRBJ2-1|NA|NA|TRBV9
CASSVEGPVYNEQFF
TGTGCCAGCAGCGTAGAGGGGCCGGTCTACAATGAGCAGTTCTTC
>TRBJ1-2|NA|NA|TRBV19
CASSRDGYGYTF
TGTGCCAGTAGTAGAGACGGCTATGGCTACACCTTC
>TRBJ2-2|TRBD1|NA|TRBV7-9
CASSLTGGLTGELFF
TGTGCCAGCAGCTTGACAGGGGGGCTCACCGGGGAGCTGTTTTTT
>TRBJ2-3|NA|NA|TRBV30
CAWGFLLTDTQYF
TGTGCCTGGGGATTTCTCCTCACAGATACGCAGTATTTT
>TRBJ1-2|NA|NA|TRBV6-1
CASSEARPIQGGGYGYTF
TGTGCCAGCAGTGAAGCTCGCCCAATACAGGGAGGGGGCTATGGCTACACCTTC
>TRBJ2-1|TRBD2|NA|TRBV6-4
CASSGSGGNEQFF
TGTGCCAGCAGTGGTAGCGGGGGCAATGAGCAGTTCTTC
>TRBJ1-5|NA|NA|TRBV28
CASRGGNQPQHF
TGTGCCAGCCGAGGGGGTAATCAGCCCCAGCATTTT
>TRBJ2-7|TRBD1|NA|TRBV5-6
CASSFITGGFSYEQYF
TGTGCCAGCAGCTTTATAACAGGGGGGTTTAGTTACGAGCAGTACTTC
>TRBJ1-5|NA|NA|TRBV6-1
CAARGINQPQHF
TGTGCCGCCCGGGGCATCAATCAGCCCCAGCATTTT
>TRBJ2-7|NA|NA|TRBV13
CASSAPGTPYEQYF
TGTGCCAGCAGCGCGCCTGGGACCCCCTACGAGCAGTACTTC
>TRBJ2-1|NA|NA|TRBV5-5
CASSFWAYNEQFF
TGTGCCAGCAGCTTTTGGGCTTACAATGAGCAGTTCTTC
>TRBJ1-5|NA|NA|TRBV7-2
CASSALNQPQHF
TGTGCCAGCAGCGCCTTAAATCAGCCCCAGCATTTT
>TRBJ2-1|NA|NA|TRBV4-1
CASSQGPGTYNEQFF
TGCGCCAGCAGCCAAGGGCCAGGTACCTACAATGAGCAGTTCTTC
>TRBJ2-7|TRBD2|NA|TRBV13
CASSWGTSGSTEQYF
TGTGCCAGCAGCTGGGGGACTAGCGGGAGTACCGAGCAGTACTTC
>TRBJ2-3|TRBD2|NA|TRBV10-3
CAISLSGVAGDPNDTQYF
TGTGCCATCAGTCTCAGCGGGGTAGCGGGCGACCCTAACGATACGCAGTATTTT
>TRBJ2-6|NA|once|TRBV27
CASSSYSGANVLTF
TGTGCCAGCAGTTCTTACTCTGGGGCCAACGTCCTGACTTTC
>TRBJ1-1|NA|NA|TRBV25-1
CASSDSQGRTEAFF
TGTGCCAGCAGTGATAGCCAGGGGAGGACTGAAGCTTTCTTT
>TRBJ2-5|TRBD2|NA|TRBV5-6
CASSQGGYQETQYF
TGTGCCAGCAGCCAGGGAGGGTACCAAGAGACCCAGTACTTC
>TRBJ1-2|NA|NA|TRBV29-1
CSGQLPNYGYTF
TGCAGCGGACAGCTCCCTAACTATGGCTACACCTTC
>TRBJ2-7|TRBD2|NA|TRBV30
CAWRLASGDYEQYF
TGTGCCTGGAGGTTGGCTAGCGGGGACTACGAGCAGTACTTC